This T cell receptor beta chain was identified during a study of spatial heterogeneity in lung cancer. Study-level information: Detected sequences consistently included more beta-chain ones than alpha-chain ones. As counted in raw reads, each unique TCR and UMI combination appeared more than ten times on average.

Every TCR cDNA molecule bore its own unique molecular identifier. Via MiXCR, TCRdb re-called the 5' RACE reads, giving one row per CDR3 protein. Here the sample spans around 60,000 distinct CDR3 sequences, about 8% being singletons. Only a few counts were recorded for this clonotype. Its antigen remains unknown. Time point defined: sample taken at primary tumor resection. No cell sorting; template was whole RNA from tumor, lung tissue or PBMC. V was pared by 1 base and J by 0 bases, with 6 bases between. The CDR3 has 15 residues. Germline CDR1 reads SGHAT; CDR2 reads FQNNGV. Regarding the study as a whole: Detection of ubiquitous tumor TCRs in blood was higher at resection than follow-up.

This receptor was obtained from a female donor with early-stage non-small cell lung cancer. The sequences come from PBMCs, collected at surgery. The rearrangement joins TRBV11-2 to TRBJ2-2; no firm D call. The DNA of the CDR3 is TGTGCCAGCAGCTTAGGGCCTCCGAACACCGGGGAGCTGTTTTTT. Translating it yields CASSLGPPNTGELFF.